This T cell receptor (beta chain) comes out of a study of blood T cell repertoires in COVID-19. Overall study context: Sites in the United States, Italy and Spain provided acute and convalescent COVID-19 samples. In each case, the material was cDNA or gDNA derived from T cells, B-cell-depleted T cells, or PBMCs.

Per the original methods: Nucleated cell counts were estimated from reference gene primer amplification. Measured with immunoSEQ multiplex PCR; TCRdb has only the in-frame clones, and not every one. V and J calls and clone size are as listed in that table; D and trimming were resolved from the DNA. The sample shows 150,000 to 200,000 clones, roughly 76% of them seen only once. Seattle patient enrollment occurred during active infection, with longitudinal follow-up thereafter. The germline V and J ends were trimmed by 3 bases and 0 bases, with 14 bases remaining between them. This CDR3 is built from 15 residues. Germline CDR1 reads GTSNPN; CDR2 reads SVGIG (reference sequence).

The chain is built from TRBV30 and TRBJ1-2; D unresolved. This sequence originates from a woman aged 35 to 49 with COVID-19, enrolled during active disease. Material for sequencing was peripheral blood. This CDR3 reads CAWRIPREANYGYTF. The CDR3 coding sequence is TGTGCCTGGAGGATCCCACGGGAAGCTAACTATGGCTACACCTTC.